Below, one T cell receptor beta chain is given with its context. It was during active infection that Seattle patients were enrolled and then longitudinally followed. This sample was taken from a study of blood T cell repertoires in COVID-19. Background on the study: Some COVID-19 samples were acute and others convalescent; all came from the United States, Italy and Spain.

The germline gives CDR1 MNHEY, CDR2 SMNVEV (reference sequence). This CDR3 is 14 amino acids long. The V gene lost 5 bases and the J gene lost 5 bases, with 15 bases spanning the gap. Study processing details: Estimates of nucleated cell counts were drawn from the amplification of reference gene primers. The table came from immunoSEQ multiplex PCR; TCRdb's copy has only in-frame clones and leaves some out. V and J calls and clone size are copied from that table; D and trimming were computed from the DNA. Among roughly 70,000 clones listed, roughly four fifths were seen once. The receptor comes from a man in his fifties or sixties with COVID-19, enrolled during active disease. The J gene is TRBJ1-1, the V gene TRBV27; possibly TRBD1 for D (5 bases). The source material was peripheral blood. DNA of the CDR3: TGTGCCAGCAGTGCCGCCGGGACTCTTACTGAAGCTTTCTTT. Translation: CASSAAGTLTEAFF.